The subject of this entry is one T cell receptor (beta chain). Its antigen is unknown. The record has no base qualities; no much larger clone is one base away. TCRbeta CDR3 regions were amplified from genomic DNA by means of the immunoSEQ Assay, a bias-controlled multiplex PCR. In the paper's pipeline: The number of nucleated cells in each sample was estimated from the amplification of reference gene primers within the assay. Sequence reads were collapsed and filtered to measure the absolute abundance of every unique TCRbeta CDR3 rearrangement. For each sample, productive Simpson clonality was calculated as the square root of Simpson's diversity index across productive rearrangements. TCRdb carries this immuneACCESS record with in-frame sequences only. Its versions omit some clonotypes, under half of them owing to an unresolved V gene in the studies checked, with the rest unexplained. D and trimming come from the DNA, and the V and J calls and clone size come from that table. Counted in this sample were roughly 700,000 clones; 75% to 90% of them appeared once. The ten top clones hold under 0.3% of the sample.

The entry originates in a study of blood T cell repertoires in COVID-19 (dated by TCRdb to 2020 to 2021). The study in broad terms: The collaborator samples originated in the United States, Italy and Spain and spanned the acute and convalescent phases of COVID-19. The material from the prospective study consisted of cDNA or gDNA derived from T cells, B-cell-depleted T cells, or PBMCs. Deeply sampled blood TCRbeta repertoires from subjects exposed to, actively infected with, or recovered from COVID-19 were included in the dataset. The repertoires were released in a freely available public database intended as a resource for research on the immune response to SARS-CoV-2. The samples were drawn from the first 160 participants of the ongoing ImmuneRACE study and from 1,254 subjects provided by 6 global collaborators. Sample metadata almost always included a de-identified subject ID, COVID-19 status, age in years and sex. Where available, HLA class I and class II types were obtained from metadata supplied by the sample provider rather than from assay-based typing. The investigation overall reported the following: How much clinical and demographic metadata was included differed by source and by participant, and the metadata was provided uncurated.

Collaborating institutions collected whole blood in K2EDTA tubes following their own protocols. For TCRbeta analysis, collaborators shipped samples as frozen whole blood, isolated PBMCs, or DNA extracted from either of those sample types. Relative to germline, V is 0 bases shorter and J is 7 bases shorter, with 6 bases between their ends. The CDR3 spans 12 residues, from the cysteine through the phenylalanine. Just the 36-base CDR3 DNA is kept, in frame starting at base 1. CDR1 and CDR2 were assigned from the germline V gene as SGHDT and YYEEEE. Specimen: peripheral blood. The rearrangement joined TRBV5-6 to TRBJ2-3, with the D gene call left open. The clonotype was recovered from a woman aged 18-29 years with acute or convalescent COVID-19. The DNA sequence reads TGTGCCAGCAGCTTGGCCCAGAATACGCAGTATTTT. Protein translation: CASSLAQNTQYF.